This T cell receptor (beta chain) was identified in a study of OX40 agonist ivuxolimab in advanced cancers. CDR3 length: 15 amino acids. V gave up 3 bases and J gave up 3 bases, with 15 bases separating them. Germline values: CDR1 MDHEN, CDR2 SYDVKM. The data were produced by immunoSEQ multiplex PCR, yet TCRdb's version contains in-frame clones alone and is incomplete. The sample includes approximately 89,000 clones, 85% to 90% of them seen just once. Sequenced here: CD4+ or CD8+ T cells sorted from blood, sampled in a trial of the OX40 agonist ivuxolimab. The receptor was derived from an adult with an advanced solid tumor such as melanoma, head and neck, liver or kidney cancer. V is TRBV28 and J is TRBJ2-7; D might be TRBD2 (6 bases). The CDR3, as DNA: TGTGCCAGCAGTTTTACGGGGGTGGGGTTCTACGAGCAGTACTTC. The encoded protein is CASSFTGVGFYEQYF.